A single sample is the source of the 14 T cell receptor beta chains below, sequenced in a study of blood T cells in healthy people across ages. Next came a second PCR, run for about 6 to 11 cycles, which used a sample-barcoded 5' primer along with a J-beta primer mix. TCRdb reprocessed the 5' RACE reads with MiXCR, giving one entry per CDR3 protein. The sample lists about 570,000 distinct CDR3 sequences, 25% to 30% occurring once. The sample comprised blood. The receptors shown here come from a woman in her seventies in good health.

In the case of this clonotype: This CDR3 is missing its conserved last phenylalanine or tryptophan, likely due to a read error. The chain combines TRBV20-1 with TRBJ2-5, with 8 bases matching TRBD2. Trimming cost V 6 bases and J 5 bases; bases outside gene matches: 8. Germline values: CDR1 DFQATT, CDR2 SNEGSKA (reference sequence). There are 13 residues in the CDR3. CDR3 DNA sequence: TGCAGTGCCCCGGGACTAGTCTGGGAGACCCAGTACCTC. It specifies CSAPGLVWETQYL.

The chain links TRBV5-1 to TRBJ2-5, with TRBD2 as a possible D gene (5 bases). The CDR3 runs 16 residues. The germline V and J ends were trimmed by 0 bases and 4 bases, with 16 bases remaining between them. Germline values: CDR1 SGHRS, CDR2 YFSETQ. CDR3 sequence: CASSLVWAGRGETQYF. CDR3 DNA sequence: TGCGCCAGCAGCTTGGTCTGGGCAGGCCGGGGAGAGACCCAGTACTTC.

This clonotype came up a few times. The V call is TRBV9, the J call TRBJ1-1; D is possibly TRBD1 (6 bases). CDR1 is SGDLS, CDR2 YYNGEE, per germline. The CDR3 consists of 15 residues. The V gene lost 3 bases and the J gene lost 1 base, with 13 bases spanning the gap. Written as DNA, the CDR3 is TGTGCCAGCAGCGCCCGACAGGAGCCGAACACTGAAGCTTTCTTT. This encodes CASSARQEPNTEAFF.

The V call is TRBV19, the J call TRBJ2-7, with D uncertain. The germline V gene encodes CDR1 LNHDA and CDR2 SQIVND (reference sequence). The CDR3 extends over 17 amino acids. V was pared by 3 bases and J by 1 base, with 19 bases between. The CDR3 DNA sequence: TGTGCCAGTAGTATCCTCCCTGGGCCAGCAAGATCCTACGAGCAGTACTTC. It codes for CASSILPGPARSYEQYF. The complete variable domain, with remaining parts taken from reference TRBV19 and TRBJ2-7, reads DGGITQSPKYLFRKEGQNVTLSCEQNLNHDAMYWYRQDPGQGLRLIYYSQIVNDFQKGDIAEGYSVSREKKESFPLTVTSAQKNPTAFYLCASSILPGPARSYEQYFGPGTRLTVT.

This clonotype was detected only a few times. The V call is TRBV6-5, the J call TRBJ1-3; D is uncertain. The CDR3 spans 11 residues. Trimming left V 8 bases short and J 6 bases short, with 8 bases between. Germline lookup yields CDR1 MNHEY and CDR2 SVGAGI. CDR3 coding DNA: TGTGCCAGCTTCTTCGTAAACACCATATATTTT. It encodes CASFFVNTIYF.

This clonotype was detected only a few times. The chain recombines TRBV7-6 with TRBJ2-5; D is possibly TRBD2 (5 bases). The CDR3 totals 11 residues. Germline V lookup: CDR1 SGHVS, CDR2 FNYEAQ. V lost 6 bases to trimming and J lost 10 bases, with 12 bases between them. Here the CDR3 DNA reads TGTGCCAGCAGGACGGCCGGGGACCAGTACTTC. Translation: CASRTAGDQYF. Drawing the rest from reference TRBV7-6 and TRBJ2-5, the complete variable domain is GAGVSQSPRYKVTKRGQDVALRCDPISGHVSLYWYRQALGQGPEFLTYFNYEAQQDKSGLPNDRFSAERPEGSISTLTIQRTEQRDSAMYRCASRTAGDQYFGPGTRLLVL.

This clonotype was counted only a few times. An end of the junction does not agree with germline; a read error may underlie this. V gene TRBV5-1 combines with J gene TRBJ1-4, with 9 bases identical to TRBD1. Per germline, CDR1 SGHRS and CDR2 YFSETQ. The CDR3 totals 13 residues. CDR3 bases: TGCGCCAGCGCCGGGACAGGGACTGAAAAACCGTCTTTT. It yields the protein CASAGTGTEKPSF.

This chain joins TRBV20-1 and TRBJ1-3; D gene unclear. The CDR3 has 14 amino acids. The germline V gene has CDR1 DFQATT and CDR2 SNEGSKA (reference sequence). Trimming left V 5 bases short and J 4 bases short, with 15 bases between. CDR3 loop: CSAPAQPQGNTIYF. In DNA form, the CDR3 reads TGCAGTGCTCCCGCGCAACCACAGGGAAACACCATATATTTT.

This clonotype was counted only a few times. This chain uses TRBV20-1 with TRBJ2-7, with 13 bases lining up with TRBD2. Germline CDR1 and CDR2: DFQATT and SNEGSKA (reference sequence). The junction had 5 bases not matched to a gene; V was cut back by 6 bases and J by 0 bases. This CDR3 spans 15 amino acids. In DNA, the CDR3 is TGCAGTGCGGGGACTAGCGGGGATGCCTCCTACGAGCAGTACTTC. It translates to CSAGTSGDASYEQYF.

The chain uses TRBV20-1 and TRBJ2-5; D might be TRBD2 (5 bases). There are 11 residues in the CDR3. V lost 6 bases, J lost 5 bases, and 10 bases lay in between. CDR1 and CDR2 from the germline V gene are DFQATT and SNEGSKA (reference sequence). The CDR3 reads CSAGLGETQYF. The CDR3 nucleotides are TGCAGTGCAGGACTGGGGGAGACCCAGTACTTC.

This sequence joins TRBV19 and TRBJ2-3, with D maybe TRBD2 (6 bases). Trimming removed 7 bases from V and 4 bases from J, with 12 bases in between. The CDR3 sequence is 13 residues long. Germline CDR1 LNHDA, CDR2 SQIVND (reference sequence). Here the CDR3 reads CASTGDHSDTQYF. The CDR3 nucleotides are TGTGCCAGTACGGGGGACCATTCAGATACGCAGTATTTT.

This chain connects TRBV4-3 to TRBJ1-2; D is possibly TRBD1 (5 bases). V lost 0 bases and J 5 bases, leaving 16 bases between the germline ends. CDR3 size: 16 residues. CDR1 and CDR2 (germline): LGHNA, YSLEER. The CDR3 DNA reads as TGCGCCAGCAGCCAAGATGTTCAGGGAAGAGGGTATGGCTACACCTTC. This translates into CASSQDVQGRGYGYTF.

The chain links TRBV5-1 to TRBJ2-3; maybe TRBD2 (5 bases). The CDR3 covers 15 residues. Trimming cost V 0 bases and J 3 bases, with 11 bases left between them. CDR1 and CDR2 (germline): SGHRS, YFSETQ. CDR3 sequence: CASSLAGLGTDTQYF. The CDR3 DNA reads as TGCGCCAGCAGCTTGGCGGGGTTAGGAACAGATACGCAGTATTTT.

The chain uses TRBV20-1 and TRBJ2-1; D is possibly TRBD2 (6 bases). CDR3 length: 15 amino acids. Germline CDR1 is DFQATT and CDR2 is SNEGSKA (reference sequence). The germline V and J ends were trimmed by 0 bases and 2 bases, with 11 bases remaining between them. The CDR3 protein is CSARDLTGAYNEQFF. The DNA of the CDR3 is TGCAGTGCTAGAGATCTAACGGGGGCCTACAATGAGCAGTTCTTC.